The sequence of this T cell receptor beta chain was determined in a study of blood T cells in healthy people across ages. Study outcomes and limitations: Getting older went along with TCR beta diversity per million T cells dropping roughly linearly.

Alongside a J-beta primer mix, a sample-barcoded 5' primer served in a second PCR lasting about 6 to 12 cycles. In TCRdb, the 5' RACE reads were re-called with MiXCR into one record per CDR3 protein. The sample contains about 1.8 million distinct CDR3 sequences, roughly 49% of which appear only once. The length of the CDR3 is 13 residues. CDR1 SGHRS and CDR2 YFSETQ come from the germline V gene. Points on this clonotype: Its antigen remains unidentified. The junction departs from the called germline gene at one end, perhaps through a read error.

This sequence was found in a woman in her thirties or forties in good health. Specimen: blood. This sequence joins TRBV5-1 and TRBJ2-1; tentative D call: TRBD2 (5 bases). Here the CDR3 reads CASSLVQNNEQFF. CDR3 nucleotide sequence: TGTGCTAGCAGCTTAGTCCAGAACAATGAGCAGTTCTTC.